Listed here are 8 T cell receptor beta chains from one sample, sequenced in a study of T cells in tuberculosis. Profiling relied on immunoSEQ multiplex PCR, and the TCRdb table lists in-frame clones only, not all of them. The sample lists around 30,000 clones, almost 90% occurring once. Sequencing was carried out using PBMCs. The receptors stem from a donor between 10 and 35 years old with latent tuberculosis or without tuberculosis infection.

The chain joins TRBV7-2 to TRBJ2-3; D remains unclear. The V and J ends lost 2 bases and 0 bases respectively, with 6 bases between them. This CDR3 has 14 residues. Germline V CDR1 and CDR2: SGHTA, FQGNSA. CDR3 nucleotide sequence: TGTGCCAGCAGCTTATATGCGAGCACAGATACGCAGTATTTT. It is translated as CASSLYASTDTQYF.

V is TRBV28 and J is TRBJ1-2, with D hard to call. The CDR3 contains 14 residues. The ends were cut back, 5 bases at V and 6 bases at J, with 16 bases in the middle. Germline lookup yields CDR1 MDHEN and CDR2 SYDVKM. The CDR3 region has the DNA TGTGCCAGCAGTAGTTATGGCAGACGGGATGGCTACACCTTC. This gives the protein CASSSYGRRDGYTF.

This chain links TRBV5-5 with TRBJ2-1; TRBD2 is a possible D gene (5 bases). V dropped 2 bases and J dropped 7 bases, with 13 bases sitting between them. From germline, CDR1 is SGHKS and CDR2 YYEKEE (reference sequence). This CDR3 has 14 residues. CDR3 residues: CASSFPGVLNEQFF. CDR3 nucleotide sequence: TGTGCCAGCAGCTTTCCCGGGGTACTAAATGAGCAGTTCTTC. Together with reference TRBV5-5 and TRBJ2-1, the CDR3 gives the full variable domain: DAGVTQSPTHLIKTRGQQVTLRCSPISGHKSVSWYQQVLGQGPQFIFQYYEKEERGRGNFPDRFSARQFPNYSSELNVNALLLGDSALYLCASSFPGVLNEQFFGPGTRLTVL.

The chain has TRBV11-2 and TRBJ1-1; no reliable D call. Deletions cut 7 bases from V and 0 bases from J, with 21 bases between. The CDR3 covers 17 residues. Germline-derived CDR1 and CDR2 are SGHAT and FQNNGV. CDR3 protein: CASTPRWAPTVNTEAFF. The DNA of the CDR3 is TGTGCCAGCACCCCCCGATGGGCACCAACAGTGAACACTGAAGCTTTCTTT. The variable domain in full, with the rest retrieved from reference TRBV11-2 and TRBJ1-1, is EAGVAQSPRYKIIEKRQSVAFWCNPISGHATLYWYQQILGQGPKLLIQFQNNGVVDDSQLPKDRFSAERLKGVDSTLKIQPAKLEDSAVYLCASTPRWAPTVNTEAFFGQGTRLTVV.

This clone was recorded only once. V usage is TRBV6-5 and J usage is TRBJ2-3; 11 nucleotides match TRBD2. Germline CDR1 reads MNHEY; CDR2 reads SVGAGI. Trimming cost V 5 bases and J 4 bases; bases outside gene matches: 5. The CDR3 contains 15 residues. In nucleotides, the CDR3 is TGTGCCAGCAGTCGTAGCGGGGGGGCCCCAGATACGCAGTATTTT. Translating gives CASSRSGGAPDTQYF.

The chain has TRBV19 and TRBJ2-3; 8 bases are a match to TRBD2. CDR3 length: 15 amino acids. Trimming removed 5 bases from V and 0 bases from J; junction bases left unmatched: 4. Germline V gene lookup returns CDR1 LNHDA and CDR2 SQIVND (reference sequence). CDR3 residues: CASSPRGGSTDTQYF. The CDR3 DNA reads as TGTGCCAGTAGTCCCCGGGGGGGGAGCACAGATACGCAGTATTTT.

J is TRBJ1-6 and V is TRBV4-3, with no clear D. The germline V and J ends were trimmed by 0 bases and 10 bases, with 16 bases remaining between them. CDR1 is LGHNA and CDR2 is YSLEER in the germline V gene. The CDR3 sequence is 16 residues long. CDR3 DNA sequence: TGCGCCAGCAGCCAAGAAACGCCTGGAGGTCCGTCACCCCTCCACTTT. This gives the protein CASSQETPGGPSPLHF.

The chain joins TRBV15 to TRBJ1-5; TRBD1 agrees at 8 bases. CDR3 length: 14 amino acids. Per the germline V gene, CDR1 is LNHNV and CDR2 is YYDKDF (reference sequence). With V trimmed by 4 bases and J by 2 bases, 1 base remained unmatched. Written as DNA, the CDR3 is TGTGCCACCAGCATGGACAGGGGCAATCAGCCCCAGCATTTT. It specifies CATSMDRGNQPQHF.